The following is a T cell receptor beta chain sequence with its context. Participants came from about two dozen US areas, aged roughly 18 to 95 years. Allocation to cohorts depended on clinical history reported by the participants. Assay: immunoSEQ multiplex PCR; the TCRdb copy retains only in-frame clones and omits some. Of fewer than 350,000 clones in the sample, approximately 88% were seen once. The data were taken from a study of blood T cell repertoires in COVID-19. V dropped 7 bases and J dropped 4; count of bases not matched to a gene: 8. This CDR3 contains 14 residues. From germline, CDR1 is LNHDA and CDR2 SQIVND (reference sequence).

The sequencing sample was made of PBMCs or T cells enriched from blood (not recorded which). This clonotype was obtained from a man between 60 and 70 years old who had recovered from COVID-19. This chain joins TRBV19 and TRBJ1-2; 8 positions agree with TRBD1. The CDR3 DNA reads TGTGCCAGTAACGAACAGGGGGTAGCCTATGGCTACACCTTC. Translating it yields CASNEQGVAYGYTF.